This is a list of T cell receptor beta chains from one sample in a study of T cell repertoires in cytomegalovirus infection. One entry per CDR3 protein results from TCRdb running MiXCR on the reads. The data hold approximately 500,000 distinct CDR3 sequences, with around a quarter observed a single time. The sequenced sample was PBMCs. The source of these receptors is a human donor in good health (CMV status not recorded). Some clones in this sample may be carry-over from other donors' samples. Both conserved end residues are part of each CDR3. D genes are given only for firm matches. A row's size may be missing; if present it is once, few, many or a size class.

D gene	V gene	clone size	J gene	CDR3 DNA	CDR3 protein
.	TRBV4-1	.	TRBJ2-5	TGCGCCAGCAGCCTAGGGGACTCAGAATACTCCCTGGTAGAGACCCAGTACTTC	CASSLGDSEYSLVETQYF
TRBD1	TRBV10-2	once	TRBJ1-2	TGCGCCAGCAGTGAGGCCACAGGGGGCGATGGCTACACCTTC	CASSEATGGDGYTF
.	TRBV5-4	few	TRBJ2-3	TGTGCCAGCAGCTTACTAGGAGGATGGACAGATACGCAGTATTTT	CASSLLGGWTDTQYF
.	TRBV5-6	.	TRBJ2-5	TGTGCCAGCAGCTTCTCTGGTTCCATCGAGACCCAGTACTTC	CASSFSGSIETQYF
.	TRBV10-3	.	TRBJ2-5	TGTGCCACCCTGGGAACAGAGACCCAGTACTTC	CATLGTETQYF
.	TRBV7-2	.	TRBJ1-1	TGTGCCAGCATCCTAGGGGGGGGCCCCACTGAAGCTTTCTTT	CASILGGGPTEAFF
.	TRBV4-2	.	TRBJ1-2	TGTGCCAGCAGCCAAGCATCCGGGAGGACGGACTATGGCTACACCTTC	CASSQASGRTDYGYTF
.	TRBV12-3/TRBV12-4	.	TRBJ2-2	TGTGCCAGCAGTTTACCCCGCGGCCTACTGTTTTTT	CASSLPRGLLFF
.	TRBV27	few	TRBJ2-7	TGTGCCAGCAGTCGGAAACGTACTCGGGGGCTCTACGAGCAGTACTTC	CASSRKRTRGLYEQYF
TRBD1	TRBV7-3	few	TRBJ2-5	TGTGCCAGCAGCCTCAGGACAGGGGTCCAAGAGACCCAGTACTTC	CASSLRTGVQETQYF
.	TRBV10-2	once	TRBJ2-5	TGCGCCAGCAGTGAGTCTACCGGTCAAGAGACCCAGTACTTC	CASSESTGQETQYF
.	TRBV10-3	.	TRBJ1-1	TGTGCCATCACCACAAGCGGGGGCACTGAAGCTTTCTTT	CAITTSGGTEAFF
.	TRBV29-1	.	TRBJ1-2	TGCAGCGTTGTCCGTACTAACTATGGCTACACCTTC	CSVVRTNYGYTF
TRBD2	TRBV7-6	many	TRBJ2-5	TGTGCCAGCAGCTCTGGACTAGCGGGAGGGCCTCGAGAGACCCAGTACTTC	CASSSGLAGGPRETQYF
.	TRBV28	few	TRBJ2-5	TGTGCCAGCGCCGTGGGCGGGACCCAGTACTTC	CASAVGGTQYF
.	TRBV19	.	TRBJ1-5	TGTGCCAGTAGCCGGGACGTAAATCAGCCCCAGCATTTT	CASSRDVNQPQHF
.	TRBV7-6	many	TRBJ2-3	TGTGCCAGCAGGATAGTCGGAGGGCTGAGCACAGATACGCAGTATTTT	CASRIVGGLSTDTQYF
.	TRBV12-3/TRBV12-4	few	TRBJ2-3	TGTGCCAGCAGTGCCGCTCAGGTGTGGGGCACAGATACGCAGTATTTT	CASSAAQVWGTDTQYF
TRBD1	TRBV28	few	TRBJ1-1	TGTGCCAGCTCCGACCCAGGACAGGTGAACACTGAAGCTTTCTTT	CASSDPGQVNTEAFF
.	TRBV11-2	few	TRBJ1-1	TGTGCCAGCAGCTTTACAGCGGTCCTGAACACTGAAGCTTTCTTT	CASSFTAVLNTEAFF
TRBD1	TRBV12-3/TRBV12-4	.	TRBJ2-3	TGTGCCAGCAGGGGTACAGGGGTCAGCACAGATACGCAGTATTTT	CASRGTGVSTDTQYF
.	TRBV6-6	few	TRBJ1-5	TGTGCCAGCAGTGGACCCCAGGGAGTTGGCAATCAGCCCCAGCATTTT	CASSGPQGVGNQPQHF
.	TRBV6-2/TRBV6-3	.	TRBJ1-5	TGTGCCAGCAGTGGGGTCACAGGAAGCAATCAGCCCCAGCATTTT	CASSGVTGSNQPQHF
TRBD1	TRBV6-6	.	TRBJ1-5	TGTGCCAGCAGTTACTCCCCGGGACAGGGCGATCAGCCCCAGCATTTT	CASSYSPGQGDQPQHF
.	TRBV12-3/TRBV12-4	many	TRBJ1-5	TGTGCCAGCAGTTTGGGTGGGGGGCATCAGCCCCAGCATTTT	CASSLGGGHQPQHF
TRBD2	TRBV29-1	.	TRBJ2-5	TGCAGCGTTGTGGGCGCGGGAGGGAATCAAGAGACCCAGTACTTC	CSVVGAGGNQETQYF
TRBD1	TRBV4-1	.	TRBJ2-7	TGCGCCAGCAGTCTCGACCAGGGGGTCGTTCGCGAGCAGTACTTC	CASSLDQGVVREQYF
TRBD1	TRBV5-1	few	TRBJ1-1	TGCGCCAGCAGCTTGGCGACAGGGGGGTCCATGAACACTGAAGCTTTCTTT	CASSLATGGSMNTEAFF
.	TRBV2	few	TRBJ2-7	TGTGCCAGCAGTTGGGGACCCTACGAGCAGTACTTC	CASSWGPYEQYF
TRBD1	TRBV19	few	TRBJ1-1	TGTGCCAGTAACCCGACAGGGGTTGGCACTGAAGCTTTCTTT	CASNPTGVGTEAFF
.	TRBV7-8	many	TRBJ1-5	TGTGCCAGCAGCTTATTCACCGCGGGCAATCAGCCCCAGCATTTT	CASSLFTAGNQPQHF
.	TRBV7-9	many	TRBJ2-1	TGTGCCAGCAGCCTCCGGGACCCAGGGGATGAGCAGTTCTTC	CASSLRDPGDEQFF
TRBD2	TRBV4-1	.	TRBJ2-5	TGCGCCAGCAGCCAGAGACTAGCAGTCCAAGAGACCCAGTACTTC	CASSQRLAVQETQYF
.	TRBV4-1	.	TRBJ1-2	TGCGCCAGCAGCCAAGTCTCGCAGGGGTATGGCTACACCTTC	CASSQVSQGYGYTF
.	TRBV5-6	.	TRBJ1-1	TGTGCCAGCAGCGGCCCGGGACCGGTGAACACTGAAGCTTTCTTT	CASSGPGPVNTEAFF
TRBD2	TRBV7-2	many	TRBJ2-1	TGTGCCAGCAGCCCGGGACTAGCATTTAATGAGCAGTTCTTC	CASSPGLAFNEQFF
TRBD2	TRBV20-1	few	TRBJ2-1	TGCAGTGCTACCTCTAGCGGGAGGGGCGGGGAGCAGTTCTTC	CSATSSGRGGEQFF